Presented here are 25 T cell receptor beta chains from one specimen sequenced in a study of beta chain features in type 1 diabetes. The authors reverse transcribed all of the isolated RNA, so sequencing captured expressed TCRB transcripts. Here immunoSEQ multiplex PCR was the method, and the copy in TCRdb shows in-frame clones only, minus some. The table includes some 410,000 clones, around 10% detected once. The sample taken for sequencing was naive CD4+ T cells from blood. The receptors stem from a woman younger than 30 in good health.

The CDR3 region has the DNA TGTGCCAGCAGCTTGTTTGGGGGAGTGGGACAAGAGACCCAGTACTTC. Its protein is CASSLFGGVGQETQYF. V and J are TRBV5-4 and TRBJ2-5, with D perhaps being TRBD1 or TRBD2 (5 bases each). Germline loops: CDR1 SGHNT, CDR2 YYREEE (reference sequence). V lost 1 base and J lost 2, with 15 bases in between. This CDR3 contains 16 residues.

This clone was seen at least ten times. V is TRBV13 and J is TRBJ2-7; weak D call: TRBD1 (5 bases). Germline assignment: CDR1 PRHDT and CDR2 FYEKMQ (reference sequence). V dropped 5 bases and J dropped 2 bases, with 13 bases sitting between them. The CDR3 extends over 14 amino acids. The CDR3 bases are TGTGCCAGCAGCCCAAGGACATCCCCCTACGAGCAGTACTTC. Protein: CASSPRTSPYEQYF. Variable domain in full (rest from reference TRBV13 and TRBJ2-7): AAGVIQSPRHLIKEKRETATLKCYPIPRHDTVYWYQQGPGQDPQFLISFYEKMQSDKGSIPDRFSAQQFSDYHSELNMSSLELGDSALYFCASSPRTSPYEQYFGPGTRLTVT.

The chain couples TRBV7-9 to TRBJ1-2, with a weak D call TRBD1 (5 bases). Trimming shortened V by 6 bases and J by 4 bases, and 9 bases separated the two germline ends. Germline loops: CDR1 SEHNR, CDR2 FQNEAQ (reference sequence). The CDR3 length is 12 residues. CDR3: CASSQTVYGYTF. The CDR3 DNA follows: TGTGCCAGCAGTCAGACAGTCTATGGCTACACCTTC.

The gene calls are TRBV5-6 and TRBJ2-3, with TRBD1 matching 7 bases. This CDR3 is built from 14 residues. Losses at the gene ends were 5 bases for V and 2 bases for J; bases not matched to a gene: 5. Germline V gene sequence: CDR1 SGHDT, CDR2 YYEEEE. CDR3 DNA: TGTGCCAGCAGTCGCACAGGGGACACAGATACGCAGTATTTT. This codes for CASSRTGDTDTQYF.

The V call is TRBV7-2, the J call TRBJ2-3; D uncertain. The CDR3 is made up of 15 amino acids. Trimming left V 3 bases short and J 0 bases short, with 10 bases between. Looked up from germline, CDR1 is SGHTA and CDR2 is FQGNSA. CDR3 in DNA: TGTGCCAGCAGCTTGGCGGCAGCTAGCACAGATACGCAGTATTTT. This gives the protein CASSLAAASTDTQYF. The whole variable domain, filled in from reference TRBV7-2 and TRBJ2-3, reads GAGVSQSPSNKVTEKGKDVELRCDPISGHTALYWYRQSLGQGLEFLIYFQGNSAPDKSGLPSDRFSAERTGGSVSTLTIQRTQQEDSAVYLCASSLAAASTDTQYFGPGTRLTVL.

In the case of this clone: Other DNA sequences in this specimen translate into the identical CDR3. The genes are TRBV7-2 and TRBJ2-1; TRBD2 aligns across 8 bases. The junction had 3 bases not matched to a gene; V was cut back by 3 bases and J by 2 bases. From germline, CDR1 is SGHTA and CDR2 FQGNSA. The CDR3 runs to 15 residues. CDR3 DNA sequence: TGTGCCAGCAGCTTCAGTAGCGGGACCTACAATGAGCAGTTCTTC. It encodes CASSFSSGTYNEQFF.

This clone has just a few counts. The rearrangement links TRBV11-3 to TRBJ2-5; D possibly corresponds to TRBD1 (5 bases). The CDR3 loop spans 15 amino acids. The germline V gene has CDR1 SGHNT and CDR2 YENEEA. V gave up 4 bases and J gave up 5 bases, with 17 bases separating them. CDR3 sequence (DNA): TGTGCCAGCAGCTCCCGCCACCGAGGACACGAGACCCAGTACTTC. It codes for CASSSRHRGHETQYF.

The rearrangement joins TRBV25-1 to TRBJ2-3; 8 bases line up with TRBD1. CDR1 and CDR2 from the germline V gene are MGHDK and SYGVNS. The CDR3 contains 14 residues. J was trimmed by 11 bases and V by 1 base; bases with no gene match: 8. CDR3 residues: CASSEWAGGRVQYF. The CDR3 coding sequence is TGTGCCAGCAGTGAATGGGCAGGGGGCCGGGTGCAGTATTTT.

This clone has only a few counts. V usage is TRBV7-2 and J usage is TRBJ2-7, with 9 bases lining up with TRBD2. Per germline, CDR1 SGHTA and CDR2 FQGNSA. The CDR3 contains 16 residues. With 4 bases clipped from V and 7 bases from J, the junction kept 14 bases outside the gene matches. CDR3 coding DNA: TGTGCCAGCAGCTCGCCCGGCGCGGGAGGGCCGAGGGAGCAGTACTTC. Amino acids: CASSSPGAGGPREQYF.

The CDR3 loop is CASSLGSQGGAETQYF. CDR3 nucleotide sequence: TGTGCCAGCAGCTTAGGCTCCCAGGGGGGGGCAGAGACCCAGTACTTC. The genes are TRBV7-2 and TRBJ2-5; D could derive from TRBD1 or TRBD2 (7 bases each). This CDR3 is 16 amino acids long. Trimming shortened V by 1 base and J by 4 bases, and 16 bases separated the two germline ends. CDR1 is SGHTA, CDR2 FQGNSA, per germline.

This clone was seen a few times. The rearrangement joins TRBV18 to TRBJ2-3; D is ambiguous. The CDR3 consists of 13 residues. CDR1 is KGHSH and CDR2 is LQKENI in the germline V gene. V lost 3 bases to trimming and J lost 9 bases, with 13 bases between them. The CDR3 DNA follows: TGTGCCAGCTCACCCTTGGACCGAGGCACGCAGTATTTT. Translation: CASSPLDRGTQYF. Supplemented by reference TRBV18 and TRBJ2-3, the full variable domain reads NAGVMQNPRHLVRRRGQEARLRCSPMKGHSHVYWYRQLPEEGLKFMVYLQKENIIDESGMPKERFSAEFPKEGPSILRIQQVVRGDSAAYFCASSPLDRGTQYFGPGTRLTVL.

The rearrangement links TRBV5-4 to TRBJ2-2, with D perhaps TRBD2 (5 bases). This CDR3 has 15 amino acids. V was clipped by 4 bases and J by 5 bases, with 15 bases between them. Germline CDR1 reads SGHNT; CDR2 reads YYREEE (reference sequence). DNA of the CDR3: TGTGCCAGCAGCCGAGGACTCCTCGGTACCGGGGAGCTGTTTTTT. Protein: CASSRGLLGTGELFF.

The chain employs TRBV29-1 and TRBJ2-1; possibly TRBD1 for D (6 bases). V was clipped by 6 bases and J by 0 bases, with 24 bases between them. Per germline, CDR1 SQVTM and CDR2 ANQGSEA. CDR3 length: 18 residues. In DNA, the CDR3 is TGCAGCGTCCCGGCCCGACAGGCGACCGTTAGCTCCTACAATGAGCAGTTCTTC. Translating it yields CSVPARQATVSSYNEQFF.

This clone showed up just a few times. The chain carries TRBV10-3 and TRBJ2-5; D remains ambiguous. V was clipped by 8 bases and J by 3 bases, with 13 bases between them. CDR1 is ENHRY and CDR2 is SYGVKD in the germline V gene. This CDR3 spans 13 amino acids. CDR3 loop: CAIGFASKETQYF. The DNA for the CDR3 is TGTGCCATCGGGTTTGCGTCGAAAGAGACCCAGTACTTC.

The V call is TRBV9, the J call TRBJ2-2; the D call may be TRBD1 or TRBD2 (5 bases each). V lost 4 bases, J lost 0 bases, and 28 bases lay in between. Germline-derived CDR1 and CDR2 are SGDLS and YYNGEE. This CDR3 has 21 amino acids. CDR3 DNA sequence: TGTGCCAGCAGCCTCACCCCCCCTGGGACCAGGGTCTTGGCGAACACCGGGGAGCTGTTTTTT. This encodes CASSLTPPGTRVLANTGELFF.

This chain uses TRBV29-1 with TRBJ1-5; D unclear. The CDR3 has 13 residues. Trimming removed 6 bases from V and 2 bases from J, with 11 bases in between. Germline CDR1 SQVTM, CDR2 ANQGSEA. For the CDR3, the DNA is TGCAGCGTGGTGAGTGCGGGCAATCAGCCCCAGCATTTT. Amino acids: CSVVSAGNQPQHF.

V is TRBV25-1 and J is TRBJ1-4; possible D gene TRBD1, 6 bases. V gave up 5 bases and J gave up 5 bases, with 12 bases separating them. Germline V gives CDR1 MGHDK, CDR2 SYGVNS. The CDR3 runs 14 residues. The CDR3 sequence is CASSLTGANEKLFF. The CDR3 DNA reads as TGTGCCAGCAGTTTAACGGGGGCGAATGAAAAACTGTTTTTT.

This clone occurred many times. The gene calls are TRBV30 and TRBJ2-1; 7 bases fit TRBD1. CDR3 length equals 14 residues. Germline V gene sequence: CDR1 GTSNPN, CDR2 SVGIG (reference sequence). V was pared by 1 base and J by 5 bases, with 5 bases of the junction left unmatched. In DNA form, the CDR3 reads TGTGCCTGGAGTGGGACAGGTTATGACAATGAGCAGTTCTTC. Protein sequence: CAWSGTGYDNEQFF. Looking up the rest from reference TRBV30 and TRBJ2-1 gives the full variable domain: SQTIHQWPATLVQPVGSPLSLECTVEGTSNPNLYWYRQAAGRGLQLLFYSVGIGQISSEVPQNLSASRPQDRQFILSSKKLLLSDSGFYLCAWSGTGYDNEQFFGPGTRLTVL.

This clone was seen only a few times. The CDR3 protein is CASSYKGPRLAGGYNEQFF. The DNA for the CDR3 is TGTGCCAGCAGCTATAAAGGGCCACGACTAGCGGGAGGGTACAATGAGCAGTTCTTC. The chain uses TRBV7-3 and TRBJ2-1; the match to TRBD2 covers 14 bases. V dropped 4 bases and J dropped 4; count of bases not matched to a gene: 12. The V gene's germline CDR1 is SGHTA and CDR2 FQGTGA. CDR3 length equals 19 residues.

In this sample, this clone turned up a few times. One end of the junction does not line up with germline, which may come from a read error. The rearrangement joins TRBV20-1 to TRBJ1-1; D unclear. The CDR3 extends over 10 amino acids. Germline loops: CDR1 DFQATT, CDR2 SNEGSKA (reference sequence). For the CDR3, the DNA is TGCAGTGCTTTCCGACAAATAGCTCTCTTT. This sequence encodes CSAFRQIALF.

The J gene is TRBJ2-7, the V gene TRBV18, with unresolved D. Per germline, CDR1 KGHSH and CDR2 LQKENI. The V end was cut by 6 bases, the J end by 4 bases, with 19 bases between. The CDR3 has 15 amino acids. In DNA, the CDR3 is TGTGCCAGCTCCGCAACCCCCACAGTTCCGTACGAGCAGTACGTC. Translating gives CASSATPTVPYEQYV.

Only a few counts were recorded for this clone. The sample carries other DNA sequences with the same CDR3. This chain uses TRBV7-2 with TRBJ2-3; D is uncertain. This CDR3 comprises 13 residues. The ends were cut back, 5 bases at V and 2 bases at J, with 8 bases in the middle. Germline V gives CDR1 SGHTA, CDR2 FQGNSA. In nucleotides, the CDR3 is TGTGCCAGCAGCCCCGGCCCCACAGATACGCAGTATTTT. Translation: CASSPGPTDTQYF.

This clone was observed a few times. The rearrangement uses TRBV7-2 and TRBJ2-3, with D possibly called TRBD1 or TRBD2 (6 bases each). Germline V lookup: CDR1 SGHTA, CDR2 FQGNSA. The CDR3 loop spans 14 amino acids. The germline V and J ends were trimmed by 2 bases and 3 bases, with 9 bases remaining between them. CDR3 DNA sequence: TGTGCCAGCAGCTTACGGGGGCCGACAGATACGCAGTATTTT. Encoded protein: CASSLRGPTDTQYF. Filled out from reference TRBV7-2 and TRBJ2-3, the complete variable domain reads GAGVSQSPSNKVTEKGKDVELRCDPISGHTALYWYRQSLGQGLEFLIYFQGNSAPDKSGLPSDRFSAERTGGSVSTLTIQRTQQEDSAVYLCASSLRGPTDTQYFGPGTRLTVL.

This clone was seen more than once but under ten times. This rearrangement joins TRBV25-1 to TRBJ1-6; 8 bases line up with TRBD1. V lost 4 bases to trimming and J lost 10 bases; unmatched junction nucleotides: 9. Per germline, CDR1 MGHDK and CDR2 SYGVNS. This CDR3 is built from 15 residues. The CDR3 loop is CASSGTTGVSSPLHF. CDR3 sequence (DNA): TGTGCCAGCAGTGGTACGACAGGGGTAAGCTCACCCCTCCACTTT.

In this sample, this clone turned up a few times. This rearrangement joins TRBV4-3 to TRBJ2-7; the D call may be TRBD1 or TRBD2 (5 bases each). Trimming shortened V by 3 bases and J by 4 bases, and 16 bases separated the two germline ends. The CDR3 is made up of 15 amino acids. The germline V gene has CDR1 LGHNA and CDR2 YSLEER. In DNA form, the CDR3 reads TGCGCCAGCAGCCAGCTTTCCGGGACGGAGTACGAGCAGTACTTC. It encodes CASSQLSGTEYEQYF.